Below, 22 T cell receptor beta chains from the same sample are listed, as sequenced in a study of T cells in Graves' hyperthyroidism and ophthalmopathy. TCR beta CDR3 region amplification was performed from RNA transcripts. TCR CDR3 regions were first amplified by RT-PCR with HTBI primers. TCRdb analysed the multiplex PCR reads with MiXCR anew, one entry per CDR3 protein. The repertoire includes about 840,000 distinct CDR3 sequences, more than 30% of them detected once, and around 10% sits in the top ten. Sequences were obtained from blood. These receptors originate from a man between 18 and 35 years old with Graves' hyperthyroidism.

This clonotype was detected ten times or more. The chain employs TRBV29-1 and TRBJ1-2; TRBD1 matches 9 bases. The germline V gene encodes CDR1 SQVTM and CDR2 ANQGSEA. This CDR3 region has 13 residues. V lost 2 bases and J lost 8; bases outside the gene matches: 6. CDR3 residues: CSVERGQGVGYTF. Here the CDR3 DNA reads TGCAGCGTTGAAAGGGGACAGGGAGTGGGCTACACCTTC.

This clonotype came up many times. CDR3 sequence (DNA): TGCAGTGCTAGCTTCAGGACAGGTACCGAGCAGTACTTC. Amino acid sequence: CSASFRTGTEQYF. The rearrangement joins TRBV20-1 to TRBJ2-7; 7 nucleotides align to TRBD1. After removal of 3 bases from V and 6 bases from J, the junction contained 8 bases not matched to a gene. The length of the CDR3 is 13 residues. Germline values: CDR1 DFQATT, CDR2 SNEGSKA (reference sequence).

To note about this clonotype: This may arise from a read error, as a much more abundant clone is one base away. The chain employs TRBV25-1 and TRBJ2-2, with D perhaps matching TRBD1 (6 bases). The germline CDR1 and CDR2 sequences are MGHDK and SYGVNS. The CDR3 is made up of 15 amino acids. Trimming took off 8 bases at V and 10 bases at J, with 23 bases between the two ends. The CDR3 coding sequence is TGTGCCAGCGGCACGACAGGTTCCCGCGGCGAGGAGCTGTTTTTT. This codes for CASGTTGSRGEELFF.

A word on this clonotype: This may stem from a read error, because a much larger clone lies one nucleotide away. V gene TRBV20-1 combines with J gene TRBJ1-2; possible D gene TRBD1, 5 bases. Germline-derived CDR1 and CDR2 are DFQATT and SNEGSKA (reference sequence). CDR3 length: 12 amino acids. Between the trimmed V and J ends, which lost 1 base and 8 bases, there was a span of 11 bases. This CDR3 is CSARGGGLGYTF. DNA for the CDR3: TGCAGTGCTAGAGGGGGCGGTCTGGGCTACACCTTC.

DNA of the CDR3: TGTGCCAGTAGCGACCTAGCGGGAGGCGAGGACAATGAGCAGTACTTC. Protein: CASSDLAGGEDNEQYF. V is TRBV19 and J is TRBJ2-5; TRBD2 aligns across 11 bases. CDR3 length: 16 amino acids. Germline CDR1 LNHDA, CDR2 SQIVND (reference sequence). V dropped 6 bases and J dropped 11; count of bases not matched to a gene: 17.

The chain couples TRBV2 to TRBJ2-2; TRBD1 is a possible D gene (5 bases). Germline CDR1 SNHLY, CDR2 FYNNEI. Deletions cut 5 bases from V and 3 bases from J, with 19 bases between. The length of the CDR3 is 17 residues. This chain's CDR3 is CASSYRSFRVDTGELFF. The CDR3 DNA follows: TGTGCCAGCAGTTACAGATCCTTCAGGGTGGACACCGGGGAGCTGTTTTTT.

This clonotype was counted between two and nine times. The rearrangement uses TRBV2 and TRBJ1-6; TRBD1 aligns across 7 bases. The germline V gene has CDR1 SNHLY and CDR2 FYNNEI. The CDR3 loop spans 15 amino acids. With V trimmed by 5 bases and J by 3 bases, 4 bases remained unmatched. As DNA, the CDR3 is TGTGCCAGCAGTCGACAGGGTCTCTATAATTCACCCCTCCACTTT. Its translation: CASSRQGLYNSPLHF.

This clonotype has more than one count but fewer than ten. This CDR3 is CASSPGTSGNQPQHF. CDR3 in DNA: TGCGCCAGCAGCCCGGGTACCTCCGGCAATCAGCCCCAGCATTTT. The chain combines TRBV5-1 with TRBJ1-5; D is unclear. CDR3 length: 15 residues. Germline V gene lookup returns CDR1 SGHRS and CDR2 YFSETQ. Deletions cut 4 bases from V and 2 bases from J, with 13 bases between.

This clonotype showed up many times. This chain's CDR3 is CATNLSLDGNTIYF. Here the CDR3 DNA reads TGTGCCACTAACCTTTCCTTGGATGGAAACACCATATATTTT. The genes are TRBV2 and TRBJ1-3, with no clear D. Germline V CDR1 and CDR2: SNHLY, FYNNEI. The CDR3 sequence is 14 residues long. V lost 10 bases and J lost 3, with 16 bases in between.

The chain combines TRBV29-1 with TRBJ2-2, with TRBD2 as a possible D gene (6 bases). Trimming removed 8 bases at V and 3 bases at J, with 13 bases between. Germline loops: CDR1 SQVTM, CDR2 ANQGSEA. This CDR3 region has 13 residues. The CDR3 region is CSLGGADTGELFF. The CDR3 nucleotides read TGCAGCTTAGGAGGGGCTGACACCGGGGAGCTGTTTTTT.

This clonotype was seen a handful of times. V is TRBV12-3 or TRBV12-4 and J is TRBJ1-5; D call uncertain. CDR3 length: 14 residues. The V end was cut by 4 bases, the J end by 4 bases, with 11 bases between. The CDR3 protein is CASSSLLGNQPQHF. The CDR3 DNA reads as TGTGCCAGCAGTTCGCTCCTAGGGAATCAGCCCCAGCATTTT.

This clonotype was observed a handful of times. The CDR3 bases are TGCGCCAGCAGCATCGATACAGGGTTCCTCTATGGCTACACCTTC. It codes for CASSIDTGFLYGYTF. The rearrangement uses TRBV5-1 and TRBJ1-2, with D possibly TRBD1 on 6 matching bases. Per germline, CDR1 SGHRS and CDR2 YFSETQ. This CDR3 has 15 residues. Between the trimmed V and J ends, which lost 4 bases and 4 bases, there was a span of 17 bases.

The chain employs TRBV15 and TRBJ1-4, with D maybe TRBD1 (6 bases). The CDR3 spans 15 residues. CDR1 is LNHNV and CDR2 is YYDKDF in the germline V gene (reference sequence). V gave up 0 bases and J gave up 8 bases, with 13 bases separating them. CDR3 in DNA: TGTGCCACCAGCAGAGATCGGGGGGCTTGGGAAAAACTGTTTTTT. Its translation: CATSRDRGAWEKLFF.

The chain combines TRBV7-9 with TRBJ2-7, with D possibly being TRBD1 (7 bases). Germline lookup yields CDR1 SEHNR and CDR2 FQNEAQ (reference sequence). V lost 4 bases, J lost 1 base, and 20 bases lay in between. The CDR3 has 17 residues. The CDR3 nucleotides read TGTGCCAGCAGCTCCTTAGGGGGGTACAGGGGTTCCTACGAGCAGTACTTC. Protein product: CASSSLGGYRGSYEQYF.

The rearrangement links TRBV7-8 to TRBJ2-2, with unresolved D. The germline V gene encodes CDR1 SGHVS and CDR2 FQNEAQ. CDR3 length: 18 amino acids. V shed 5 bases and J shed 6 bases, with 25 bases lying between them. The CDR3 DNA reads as TGTGCCAGCAGCCTCCGCCCAGGTGGGAATGAGGAGTCCGGGGAGCTGTTTTTT. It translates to CASSLRPGGNEESGELFF.

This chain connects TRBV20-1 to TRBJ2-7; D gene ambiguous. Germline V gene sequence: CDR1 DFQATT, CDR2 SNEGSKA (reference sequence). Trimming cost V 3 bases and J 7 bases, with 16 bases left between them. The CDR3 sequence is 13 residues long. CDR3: CSARGTPPTEQYF. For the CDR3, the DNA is TGCAGTGCTAGGGGAACACCCCCTACGGAGCAGTACTTC.

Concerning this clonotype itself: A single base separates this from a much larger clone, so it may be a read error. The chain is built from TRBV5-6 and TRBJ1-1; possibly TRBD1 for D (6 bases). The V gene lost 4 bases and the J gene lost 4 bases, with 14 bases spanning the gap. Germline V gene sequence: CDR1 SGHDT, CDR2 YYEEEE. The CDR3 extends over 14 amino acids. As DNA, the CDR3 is TGTGCCAGCAGCCAAGACAGGTTTGGCACTGAAGCTTTCTTT. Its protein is CASSQDRFGTEAFF.

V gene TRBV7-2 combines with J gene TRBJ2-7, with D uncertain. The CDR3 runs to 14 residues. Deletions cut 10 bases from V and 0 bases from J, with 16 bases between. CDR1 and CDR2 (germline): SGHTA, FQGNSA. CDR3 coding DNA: TGTGCCACCTCCTCGCCCTTTAACTCCTACGAGCAGTACTTC. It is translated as CATSSPFNSYEQYF.

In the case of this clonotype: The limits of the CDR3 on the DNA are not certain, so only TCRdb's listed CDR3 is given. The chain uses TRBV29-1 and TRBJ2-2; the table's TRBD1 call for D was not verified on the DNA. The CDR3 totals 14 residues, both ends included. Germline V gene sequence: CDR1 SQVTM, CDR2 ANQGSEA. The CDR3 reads CSVGQGANTGELSW.

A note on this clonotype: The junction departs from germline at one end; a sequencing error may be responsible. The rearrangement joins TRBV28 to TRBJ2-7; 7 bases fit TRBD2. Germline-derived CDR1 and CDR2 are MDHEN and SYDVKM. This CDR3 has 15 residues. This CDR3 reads CTSSLASGNPYEQYF. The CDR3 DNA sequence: TGTACCAGCAGTTTAGCTAGCGGAAACCCCTACGAGCAGTACTTC.

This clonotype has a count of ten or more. CDR3 sequence reads: CASSFQGGDEKLFF. CDR3 nucleotide sequence: TGTGCCAGCAGCTTTCAGGGAGGCGACGAAAAACTGTTTTTT. The V gene is TRBV7-2, the J gene TRBJ1-4; perhaps TRBD1 as D (5 bases). Between the trimmed V and J ends, which lost 3 bases and 8 bases, there was a span of 13 bases. Germline values: CDR1 SGHTA, CDR2 FQGNSA. This CDR3 has 14 amino acids.

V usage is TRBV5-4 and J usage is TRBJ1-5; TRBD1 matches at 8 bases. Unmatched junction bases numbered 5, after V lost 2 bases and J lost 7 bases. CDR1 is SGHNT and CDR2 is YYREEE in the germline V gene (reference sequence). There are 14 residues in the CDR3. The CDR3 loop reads CASSFVQGDQPQHF. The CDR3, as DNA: TGTGCCAGCAGCTTTGTACAGGGGGACCAGCCCCAGCATTTT. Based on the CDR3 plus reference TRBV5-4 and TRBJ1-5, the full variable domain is ETGVTQSPTHLIKTRGQQVTLRCSSQSGHNTVSWYQQALGQGPQFIFQYYREEENGRGNFPPRFSGLQFPNYSSELNVNALELDDSALYLCASSFVQGDQPQHFGDGTRLSIL.